This is a list of T cell receptor beta chains from one sample in a study of blood T cell repertoires in COVID-19. Using immunoSEQ multiplex PCR, the repertoire was profiled, and TCRdb retains in-frame clones only, with some absent. This repertoire shows 100,000 to 150,000 clones, over 60% found once; its top ten account for approximately 2%. Specimen: peripheral blood. The source of these receptors is a woman between 65 and 79 years old with acute or convalescent COVID-19. The CDR3 runs from the conserved cysteine through the conserved F or W. Fields, in order: CDR3 protein, CDR3 DNA, D gene, clone size, V gene, J gene. D genes are given only for firm matches. The size of a clone is reported for some rows only, either as once, few or many, or as a class for expanded clones.

CDR3 protein: CASSLGMGQQETQYF; CDR3 DNA: TGTGCCAGCAGCTTAGGAATGGGACAGCAAGAGACCCAGTACTTC; D gene: TRBD1; clone size: NA; V gene: TRBV7-9; J gene: TRBJ2-5
CDR3 protein: CASRRDGQLEAFF; CDR3 DNA: TGTGCCAGCAGACGTGACGGACAGCTTGAAGCTTTCTTT; D gene: NA; clone size: NA; V gene: TRBV7-9; J gene: TRBJ1-1
CDR3 protein: CASSFIRADTQYF; CDR3 DNA: TGCGCCAGCAGCTTCATTCGGGCAGATACGCAGTATTTT; D gene: NA; clone size: once; V gene: TRBV5-1; J gene: TRBJ2-3
CDR3 protein: CASSSTGGAKTEAFF; CDR3 DNA: TGCGCCAGCAGCTCAACAGGGGGCGCTAAGACTGAAGCTTTCTTT; D gene: TRBD1; clone size: once; V gene: TRBV5-1; J gene: TRBJ1-1
CDR3 protein: CASSRGGRKAFF; CDR3 DNA: TGTGCCAGCAGCCGAGGGGGGCGGAAAGCTTTCTTT; D gene: NA; clone size: NA; V gene: TRBV7-8; J gene: TRBJ1-1
CDR3 protein: CASSQDWEYGYTF; CDR3 DNA: TGCGCCAGCAGCCAAGATTGGGAGTATGGCTACACCTTC; D gene: NA; clone size: NA; V gene: TRBV4-3; J gene: TRBJ1-2
CDR3 protein: CASSPGIAGYLETQYF; CDR3 DNA: TGTGCCAGCAGCCCTGGGATAGCGGGGTATCTGGAGACCCAGTACTTC; D gene: TRBD2; clone size: NA; V gene: TRBV9; J gene: TRBJ2-5
CDR3 protein: CASSVAPGRDTGELFF; CDR3 DNA: TGTGCCAGCAGCGTAGCACCAGGGAGGGACACCGGGGAGCTGTTTTTT; D gene: TRBD2; clone size: NA; V gene: TRBV9; J gene: TRBJ2-2
CDR3 protein: CASSESSGQGVHNEQFF; CDR3 DNA: TGCGCCAGCAGTGAGTCATCGGGACAGGGGGTCCACAATGAGCAGTTCTTC; D gene: TRBD1; clone size: once; V gene: TRBV10-2; J gene: TRBJ2-1
CDR3 protein: CASSLYPDRGPGNEQFF; CDR3 DNA: TGCGCCAGCAGCTTGTATCCCGACAGGGGGCCAGGCAATGAGCAGTTCTTC; D gene: TRBD1; clone size: NA; V gene: TRBV5-1; J gene: TRBJ2-1
CDR3 protein: CATSDPGKTSGDTQYF; CDR3 DNA: TGTGCCACCAGTGACCCGGGTAAGACTAGCGGAGATACGCAGTATTTT; D gene: TRBD2; clone size: NA; V gene: TRBV24-1; J gene: TRBJ2-3
CDR3 protein: CASSLYGGPTLEQFF; CDR3 DNA: TGTGCCAGCAGCTTGTACGGGGGGCCTACCCTCGAGCAGTTCTTC; D gene: NA; clone size: NA; V gene: TRBV5-4; J gene: TRBJ2-1
CDR3 protein: CATFLLAGKPDTQYF; CDR3 DNA: TGTGCCACCTTCCTTCTAGCGGGGAAACCAGATACGCAGTATTTT; D gene: TRBD2; clone size: few; V gene: TRBV6-6; J gene: TRBJ2-3
CDR3 protein: CASSLGPNQPQHF; CDR3 DNA: TGTGCCAGCAGCTTGGGCCCCAATCAGCCCCAGCATTTT; D gene: NA; clone size: NA; V gene: TRBV7-9; J gene: TRBJ1-5
CDR3 protein: CASSVAIAGGTGELFF; CDR3 DNA: TGTGCCAGCAGCGTAGCTATCGCGGGAGGTACCGGGGAGCTGTTTTTT; D gene: TRBD2; clone size: many; V gene: TRBV9; J gene: TRBJ2-2
CDR3 protein: CASSDGTGRTEAFF; CDR3 DNA: TGTGCCAGCAGCGACGGCACAGGGCGCACTGAAGCTTTCTTT; D gene: NA; clone size: NA; V gene: TRBV4-2; J gene: TRBJ1-1
CDR3 protein: CASSISGITDTQYF; CDR3 DNA: TGTGCCAGTAGTATCTCCGGGATCACAGATACGCAGTATTTT; D gene: NA; clone size: NA; V gene: TRBV19; J gene: TRBJ2-3
CDR3 protein: CASSPLRGGIQYF; CDR3 DNA: TGTGCCAGCAGCCCGCTCCGAGGGGGCATTCAGTACTTC; D gene: NA; clone size: NA; V gene: TRBV6-2/TRBV6-3; J gene: TRBJ2-4
CDR3 protein: CAWSDWAVYGYTF; CDR3 DNA: TGTGCCTGGAGTGACTGGGCAGTCTATGGCTACACCTTC; D gene: NA; clone size: NA; V gene: TRBV30; J gene: TRBJ1-2
CDR3 protein: CASSLPPGAEAFF; CDR3 DNA: TGTGCCAGCAGCCTACCTCCGGGGGCTGAAGCTTTCTTT; D gene: NA; clone size: NA; V gene: TRBV5-8; J gene: TRBJ1-1
CDR3 protein: CASSSSPRAYETQYF; CDR3 DNA: TGTGCCAGCAGTTCCTCACCCAGGGCCTATGAGACCCAGTACTTC; D gene: NA; clone size: NA; V gene: TRBV27; J gene: TRBJ2-5
CDR3 protein: CAIDPGRDPQETQYF; CDR3 DNA: TGTGCCATCGATCCGGGGCGGGACCCACAAGAGACCCAGTACTTC; D gene: NA; clone size: NA; V gene: TRBV2; J gene: TRBJ2-5
CDR3 protein: CASGRTTDTQYF; CDR3 DNA: TGTGCCAGCGGTAGAACCACAGATACGCAGTATTTT; D gene: NA; clone size: NA; V gene: TRBV2; J gene: TRBJ2-3
CDR3 protein: CASSYSLRGMDGYTF; CDR3 DNA: TGTGCCAGCAGTTACTCATTACGGGGAATGGATGGCTACACCTTC; D gene: NA; clone size: few; V gene: TRBV6-5; J gene: TRBJ1-2
CDR3 protein: CASRTGLNYEQYF; CDR3 DNA: TGTGCCAGCAGGACTGGACTAAATTACGAGCAGTACTTC; D gene: NA; clone size: NA; V gene: TRBV28; J gene: TRBJ2-7
CDR3 protein: CASTTNGRGGVTEAFF; CDR3 DNA: TGTGCCAGCACCACAAACGGGCGGGGAGGAGTAACTGAAGCTTTCTTT; D gene: NA; clone size: NA; V gene: TRBV28; J gene: TRBJ1-1
CDR3 protein: CAWKQLGGTEAFF; CDR3 DNA: TGTGCCTGGAAACAGCTAGGCGGGACTGAAGCTTTCTTT; D gene: NA; clone size: NA; V gene: TRBV30; J gene: TRBJ1-1
CDR3 protein: CARSRLAGGLGELFF; CDR3 DNA: TGCGCCCGCAGCCGACTAGCGGGGGGGCTTGGGGAGCTGTTTTTT; D gene: TRBD2; clone size: NA; V gene: TRBV4-3; J gene: TRBJ2-2
CDR3 protein: CASSRDSWNEKLFF; CDR3 DNA: TGTGCCAGCTCCCGGGACAGCTGGAATGAAAAACTGTTTTTT; D gene: TRBD1; clone size: few; V gene: TRBV19; J gene: TRBJ1-4
CDR3 protein: CASNNRVRNEQFF; CDR3 DNA: TGCGCCAGCAATAACAGGGTTAGAAATGAGCAGTTCTTC; D gene: NA; clone size: NA; V gene: TRBV5-1; J gene: TRBJ2-1
CDR3 protein: CASSLEGYSGMQYF; CDR3 DNA: TGTGCCAGCAGCTTAGAAGGCTACTCGGGAATGCAGTATTTT; D gene: NA; clone size: NA; V gene: TRBV13; J gene: TRBJ2-3
CDR3 protein: CASSMGQANTEAFF; CDR3 DNA: TGTGCCAGCAGCATGGGACAGGCAAACACTGAAGCTTTCTTT; D gene: TRBD1; clone size: NA; V gene: TRBV7-2; J gene: TRBJ1-1
CDR3 protein: CASSESGGASNQPQHF; CDR3 DNA: TGCGCCAGCAGTGAGTCAGGGGGGGCTAGCAATCAGCCCCAGCATTTT; D gene: NA; clone size: once; V gene: TRBV10-2; J gene: TRBJ1-5
CDR3 protein: CASSPAKGYNEQFF; CDR3 DNA: TGTGCCAGCAGCCCCGCTAAGGGGTACAATGAGCAGTTCTTC; D gene: NA; clone size: NA; V gene: TRBV9; J gene: TRBJ2-1
CDR3 protein: CASRRLAGGPDTQYF; CDR3 DNA: TGTGCCAGCAGGCGACTAGCGGGAGGGCCAGATACGCAGTATTTT; D gene: TRBD2; clone size: few; V gene: TRBV2; J gene: TRBJ2-3
CDR3 protein: CASSLYPRETQYF; CDR3 DNA: TGTGCCAGCAGTCTTTACCCCCGGGAGACCCAGTACTTC; D gene: NA; clone size: few; V gene: TRBV2; J gene: TRBJ2-5
CDR3 protein: CASSLTGSGTEAFF; CDR3 DNA: TGTGCCAGCAGCTTAACGGGAAGCGGCACTGAAGCTTTCTTT; D gene: NA; clone size: NA; V gene: TRBV11-2; J gene: TRBJ1-1
CDR3 protein: CASSLGQTLNTEAFF; CDR3 DNA: TGTGCCAGCAGCTTGGGACAGACCCTGAACACTGAAGCTTTCTTT; D gene: NA; clone size: NA; V gene: TRBV5-4; J gene: TRBJ1-1
CDR3 protein: CASSQWDRSYNSPLHF; CDR3 DNA: TGTGCCAGCAGCCAATGGGACAGATCCTATAATTCACCCCTCCACTTT; D gene: TRBD1; clone size: few; V gene: TRBV3-1/TRBV3-2; J gene: TRBJ1-6
CDR3 protein: CASSPGTGFGYTF; CDR3 DNA: TGTGCCAGCTCACCCGGGACAGGGTTTGGCTACACCTTC; D gene: TRBD1; clone size: few; V gene: TRBV18; J gene: TRBJ1-2
CDR3 protein: CASTPGTLNTEAFF; CDR3 DNA: TGTGCCAGCACCCCAGGGACTTTGAACACTGAAGCTTTCTTT; D gene: NA; clone size: NA; V gene: TRBV6-6; J gene: TRBJ1-1
CDR3 protein: CASSLAPNRAAFF; CDR3 DNA: TGCGCCAGCAGCTTGGCCCCGAACAGGGCCGCTTTCTTT; D gene: NA; clone size: NA; V gene: TRBV5-1; J gene: TRBJ1-1
CDR3 protein: CASSELGARATGELFF; CDR3 DNA: TGTGCCAGCAGCGAACTTGGGGCCAGGGCCACCGGGGAGCTGTTTTTT; D gene: NA; clone size: NA; V gene: TRBV6-6; J gene: TRBJ2-2
CDR3 protein: CASSPSGTGAKNIQYF; CDR3 DNA: TGTGCCAGCAGCCCCAGCGGGACGGGAGCCAAAAACATTCAGTACTTC; D gene: TRBD2; clone size: NA; V gene: TRBV9; J gene: TRBJ2-4
CDR3 protein: CASSPGLAEYNEQFF; CDR3 DNA: TGCGCCAGCAGTCCGGGACTAGCGGAGTACAATGAGCAGTTCTTC; D gene: TRBD2; clone size: NA; V gene: TRBV10-1; J gene: TRBJ2-1
CDR3 protein: CASSLEQTTRYEQYF; CDR3 DNA: TGTGCCAGCAGCTTAGAACAGACGACCCGCTACGAGCAGTACTTC; D gene: NA; clone size: NA; V gene: TRBV7-9; J gene: TRBJ2-7
CDR3 protein: CASSLEGGPSSYNEQFF; CDR3 DNA: TGTGCCAGCAGCTTAGAAGGGGGCCCCAGCTCCTACAATGAGCAGTTCTTC; D gene: TRBD1; clone size: NA; V gene: TRBV11-3; J gene: TRBJ2-1
CDR3 protein: CASSSTRDLNEKLFF; CDR3 DNA: TGTGCCAGCAGTTCAACACGGGATCTTAATGAAAAACTGTTTTTT; D gene: NA; clone size: few; V gene: TRBV6-5; J gene: TRBJ1-4
CDR3 protein: CASSGVKEKLFF; CDR3 DNA: TGTGCCAGTTCGGGGGTAAAGGAAAAACTGTTTTTT; D gene: NA; clone size: NA; V gene: TRBV28; J gene: TRBJ1-4
CDR3 protein: CASSLASGVDEQFF; CDR3 DNA: TGTGCCAGCAGCTTGGCCTCGGGGGTTGATGAGCAGTTCTTC; D gene: NA; clone size: few; V gene: TRBV5-4; J gene: TRBJ2-1
CDR3 protein: CASSLWGQVNTGELFF; CDR3 DNA: TGCGCCAGCAGCTTGTGGGGACAGGTGAACACCGGGGAGCTGTTTTTT; D gene: TRBD1; clone size: NA; V gene: TRBV5-1; J gene: TRBJ2-2
CDR3 protein: CASSPDSPTDTQYF; CDR3 DNA: TGTGCCAGCAGCCCGGACAGCCCCACAGATACGCAGTATTTT; D gene: NA; clone size: NA; V gene: TRBV7-2; J gene: TRBJ2-3
CDR3 protein: CASSVDRAASQETQYF; CDR3 DNA: TGTGCCAGTAGTGTGGACAGGGCGGCATCACAGGAGACCCAGTACTTC; D gene: TRBD1; clone size: NA; V gene: TRBV19; J gene: TRBJ2-5
CDR3 protein: CASSPYGGAGEQYF; CDR3 DNA: TGTGCCAGCAGCCCCTACGGTGGGGCGGGGGAGCAGTACTTC; D gene: NA; clone size: NA; V gene: TRBV13; J gene: TRBJ2-7
CDR3 protein: CASSPPQQGYEQYF; CDR3 DNA: TGTGCCAGCTCACCACCGCAACAGGGGTACGAGCAGTACTTC; D gene: TRBD1; clone size: NA; V gene: TRBV18; J gene: TRBJ2-7